The next 14 T cell receptor beta chains were all read from a single sample in a study of cytomegalovirus exposure and HLA in healthy donors. PCR used 60 Vbeta primers and 13 Jbeta primers. Sequencing was performed with immunoSEQ multiplex PCR; in TCRdb, only in-frame clones are kept and a portion is missing. The sample comprises 200,000 or so clones, around 77% of which are singletons, and nearly 3% rests with the top ten. The sample taken for sequencing was PBMCs. These receptors all come from a woman in her twenties or thirties in good health and CMV-seronegative.

This clone was picked up one time. This chain joins TRBV7-2 and TRBJ2-3, with TRBD2 matching over 9 bases. This CDR3 is 16 amino acids long. Germline lookup yields CDR1 SGHTA and CDR2 FQGNSA. V lost 1 base to trimming and J lost 0 bases; unmatched junction nucleotides: 2. CDR3 region: CASSLGLAGSTDTQYF. The CDR3 DNA is TGTGCCAGCAGCTTAGGGCTAGCGGGGAGCACAGATACGCAGTATTTT. Full variable domain (missing parts from reference TRBV7-2 and TRBJ2-3): GAGVSQSPSNKVTEKGKDVELRCDPISGHTALYWYRQSLGQGLEFLIYFQGNSAPDKSGLPSDRFSAERTGGSVSTLTIQRTQQEDSAVYLCASSLGLAGSTDTQYFGPGTRLTVL.

The chain has TRBV25-1 and TRBJ1-3; the match to TRBD1 covers 12 bases. The CDR3 is 16 amino acids. Germline assignment: CDR1 MGHDK and CDR2 SYGVNS. The V segment lost 3 bases and the J segment 4 bases; nucleotides outside the gene matches: 4. This CDR3 reads CASSDPGQGAGNTIYF. CDR3 DNA: TGTGCCAGCAGTGACCCGGGACAGGGGGCGGGAAACACCATATATTTT.

The V call is TRBV5-1, the J call TRBJ2-1; D may be TRBD2 (6 bases). The V end was cut by 3 bases, the J end by 2 bases, with 15 bases between. Germline CDR1 is SGHRS and CDR2 is YFSETQ. The CDR3 is 16 amino acids. The chain's CDR3 is CASSWVGGGPYNEQFF. CDR3 in DNA: TGCGCCAGCAGCTGGGTTGGGGGAGGCCCCTACAATGAGCAGTTCTTC.

The chain recombines TRBV11-3 with TRBJ2-2, with D tentatively TRBD2 (6 bases). Trimming cost V 0 bases and J 3 bases, with 14 bases left between them. Germline V gene sequence: CDR1 SGHNT, CDR2 YENEEA. The CDR3 sequence is 17 residues long. The CDR3 spells CASSLELGGVHTGELFF. CDR3 nucleotide sequence: TGTGCCAGCAGCTTAGAATTGGGAGGTGTTCACACCGGGGAGCTGTTTTTT.

The chain links TRBV7-2 to TRBJ2-5; D remains ambiguous. CDR3 length: 12 residues. The ends were cut back, 5 bases at V and 4 bases at J, with 8 bases in the middle. Germline CDR1 reads SGHTA; CDR2 reads FQGNSA. CDR3 in DNA: TGTGCCAGCAGCCCCGCCGGAGAGACCCAGTACTTC. As protein: CASSPAGETQYF.

This chain links TRBV6-5 with TRBJ1-4; perhaps TRBD1 as D (5 bases). Trimming removed 4 bases from V and 8 bases from J, with 14 bases in between. Germline CDR1 and CDR2: MNHEY and SVGAGI. The CDR3 is 14 residues long. The CDR3 sequence: CASSSPGGVEKLFF. CDR3 in DNA: TGTGCCAGCAGTTCCCCCGGGGGGGTCGAAAAACTGTTTTTT.

The V and J genes are TRBV30 and TRBJ1-5; no reliable D call. The CDR3 has 12 residues. V was cut by 0 bases and J by 7 bases, with 7 bases left in between. CDR1 and CDR2 (germline): GTSNPN, SVGIG (reference sequence). CDR3 coding DNA: TGTGCCTGGAGTGTGGGCTGGCAGCCCCAGCATTTT. This translates into CAWSVGWQPQHF.

This chain joins TRBV7-2 and TRBJ2-7; 7 nucleotides line up with TRBD2. Germline V lookup: CDR1 SGHTA, CDR2 FQGNSA. This CDR3 comprises 15 residues. V shed 3 bases, J shed 3 bases, and the junction held 8 bases outside the gene matches. The CDR3 DNA is TGTGCCAGCAGCTTCGATACTAGCGCTTACTACGAGCAGTACTTC. Amino acid sequence: CASSFDTSAYYEQYF.

The rearrangement joins TRBV10-3 to TRBJ2-7; D may be TRBD1 (7 bases). Deletions cut 6 bases from V and 3 bases from J, with 15 bases between. CDR1 and CDR2 from the germline V gene are ENHRY and SYGVKD. This CDR3 has 14 amino acids. CDR3: CAIRRDSGHYEQYF. DNA of the CDR3: TGTGCCATCAGGCGGGACAGCGGTCACTACGAGCAGTACTTC.

This chain links TRBV6-5 with TRBJ1-5; D possibly corresponds to TRBD1 (5 bases). The CDR3 covers 14 residues. The V gene's germline CDR1 is MNHEY and CDR2 SVGAGI. Trimming removed 0 bases at V and 7 bases at J, with 10 bases between. The chain's CDR3 is CASSYSPGGQPQHF. CDR3 bases: TGTGCCAGCAGTTACTCGCCGGGGGGGCAGCCCCAGCATTTT.

This chain uses TRBV6-5 with TRBJ2-6; D remains ambiguous. Deletions cut 1 base from V and 1 base from J, with 8 bases between. The CDR3 loop spans 16 amino acids. Germline-derived CDR1 and CDR2 are MNHEY and SVGAGI. The CDR3 bases are TGTGCCAGCAGTTACTTGACCGGGTCTGGGGCCAACGTCCTGACTTTC. Its translation: CASSYLTGSGANVLTF.

The chain carries TRBV5-1 and TRBJ1-1, with 7 bases identical to TRBD1. This CDR3 spans 14 amino acids. V lost 5 bases and J lost 0; bases outside the gene matches: 4. Germline CDR1 and CDR2: SGHRS and YFSETQ. Here the CDR3 reads CASRLTGMNTEAFF. The CDR3 coding sequence is TGCGCCAGCAGGCTGACAGGGATGAACACTGAAGCTTTCTTT.

V is TRBV7-9 and J is TRBJ1-1; 7 bases are shared with TRBD1. V was clipped by 0 bases and J by 1 base; unmatched bases: 2. Per germline, CDR1 SEHNR and CDR2 FQNEAQ (reference sequence). CDR3 size: 15 residues. This chain's CDR3 is CASSLATGENTEAFF. The DNA for the CDR3 is TGTGCCAGCAGCTTAGCTACAGGGGAGAACACTGAAGCTTTCTTT.

The V call is TRBV28, the J call TRBJ2-7; 8 positions agree with TRBD1. Germline assignment: CDR1 MDHEN and CDR2 SYDVKM. V was pared by 4 bases and J by 13 bases, with 15 bases of the junction left unmatched. The CDR3 extends over 14 amino acids. The CDR3 DNA is TGTGCCAGCAGTTCAGACACTGGACAGGGCTCCTGTTACTTC. Translation: CASSSDTGQGSCYF.